This entry lists 2 T cell receptor beta chains sequenced from one sample in a study of T cell responses to AZD1222 COVID-19 vaccine. Only in-frame clones appear in the TCRdb table, and some are missing; sequencing was by immunoSEQ multiplex PCR. The sample contains about 110,000 clones, more than 85% of which appear only once. Material: peripheral blood, obtained on day 0 of AZD1222 vaccination. The receptors stem from an adult in good health.

This chain connects TRBV5-1 to TRBJ1-1; D uncertain. Germline lookup yields CDR1 SGHRS and CDR2 YFSETQ. V was cut by 4 bases and J by 1 base, with 5 bases left in between. The CDR3 covers 12 residues. CDR3 residues: CASSEPNTEAFF. In DNA form, the CDR3 reads TGCGCCAGCAGCGAGCCGAACACTGAAGCTTTCTTT.

This clone was detected once. The chain combines TRBV19 with TRBJ2-7; TRBD1 might be the D (6 bases). The CDR3 has 13 residues. Trimming took 0 bases from V and 6 from J, leaving 9 bases between them. Germline CDR1 reads LNHDA; CDR2 reads SQIVND (reference sequence). The chain's CDR3 is CASSIDQGSEQYF. CDR3 DNA: TGTGCCAGTAGTATAGATCAGGGGTCCGAGCAGTACTTC.